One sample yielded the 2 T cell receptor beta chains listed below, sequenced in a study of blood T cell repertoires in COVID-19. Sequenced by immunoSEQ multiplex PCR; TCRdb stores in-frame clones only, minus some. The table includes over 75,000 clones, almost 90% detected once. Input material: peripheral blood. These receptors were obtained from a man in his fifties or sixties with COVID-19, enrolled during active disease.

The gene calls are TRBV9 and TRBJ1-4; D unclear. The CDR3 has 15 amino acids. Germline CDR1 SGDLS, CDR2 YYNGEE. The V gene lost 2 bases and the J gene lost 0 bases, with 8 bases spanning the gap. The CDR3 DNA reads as TGTGCCAGCAGCGTCGGCAGCGCAACTAATGAAAAACTGTTTTTT. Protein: CASSVGSATNEKLFF.

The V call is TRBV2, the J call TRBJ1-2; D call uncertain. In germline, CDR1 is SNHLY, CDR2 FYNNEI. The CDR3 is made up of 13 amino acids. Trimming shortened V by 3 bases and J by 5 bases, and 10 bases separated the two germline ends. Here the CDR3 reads CASSDQRRYGYTF. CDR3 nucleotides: TGTGCCAGCAGTGATCAGCGACGTTATGGCTACACCTTC.